This T cell receptor beta chain came from a study of read filtering for tumor transcriptome and immune sequencing. The CDR3 consists of 14 residues. The V end was cut by 4 bases, the J end by 6 bases, with 15 bases between. Germline-derived CDR1 and CDR2 are SGHTA and FQGNSA. Molecular barcoded adaptors covering alpha/delta and beta/gamma chains were used on roughly 400 ng RNA. TCRdb re-called the reads through MiXCR, storing one row per CDR3 protein. The sample shows about 40,000 distinct CDR3 sequences, roughly 15% of them seen only once. The sample holds many counts of this clonotype. Sequencing was done on a sample of a population of CD138-negative cells sorted from bone marrow. The TCR comes from a donor at least 40 years old with multiple myeloma. The J gene is TRBJ1-2, the V gene TRBV7-2; weak D call: TRBD1 (6 bases). In nucleotides, the CDR3 is TGTGCCAGCAGCTCCTTCGGACAGACAAATGGCTACACCTTC. It translates to CASSSFGQTNGYTF.